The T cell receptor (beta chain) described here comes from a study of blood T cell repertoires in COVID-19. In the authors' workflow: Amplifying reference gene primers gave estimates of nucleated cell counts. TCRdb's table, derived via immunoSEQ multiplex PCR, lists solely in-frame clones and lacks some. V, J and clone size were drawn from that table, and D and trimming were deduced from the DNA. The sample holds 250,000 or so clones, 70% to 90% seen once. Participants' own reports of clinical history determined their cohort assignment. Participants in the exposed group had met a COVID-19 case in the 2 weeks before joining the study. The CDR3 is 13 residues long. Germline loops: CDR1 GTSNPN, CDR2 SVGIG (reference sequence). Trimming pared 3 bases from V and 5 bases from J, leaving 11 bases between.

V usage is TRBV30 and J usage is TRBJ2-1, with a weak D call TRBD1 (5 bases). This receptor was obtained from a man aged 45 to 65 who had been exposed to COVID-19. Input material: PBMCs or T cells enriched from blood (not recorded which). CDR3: CAWSADRNNEQFF. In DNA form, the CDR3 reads TGTGCCTGGAGCGCCGACAGAAACAATGAGCAGTTCTTC.